This T cell receptor beta chain is from a study of cytomegalovirus exposure and HLA in healthy donors. Per the germline V gene, CDR1 is GTSNPN and CDR2 is SVGIG (reference sequence). The CDR3 extends over 19 amino acids. Germline trimming cut 3 bases from V and 0 bases from J; bases unmatched to any gene: 14. Findings and caveats of the study: For most subjects, TCR beta sequences were reported to predict HLA-A and HLA-B alleles with accuracy. One cluster of highly shared sequence variants probably arose as a sequencing artifact. In a later analysis, across HLA loci, associated TCR counts were highest for DRB1, lowest for HLA-C. According to the study, roughly 160 TCR beta chains were cytomegalovirus-associated.

Primers: 60 Vbeta forward and 13 Jbeta reverse. The method was immunoSEQ multiplex PCR; TCRdb's version includes in-frame clones alone and lacks a portion of them. The sample lists 35,000 to 50,000 clones; 50% to 75% were seen once. A word on this clone: Antigen specificity is unknown.

Specimen: PBMCs. J is TRBJ2-6 and V is TRBV30, with 7 bases aligning to TRBD1. The clonotype was recovered from a human donor in good health. The chain's CDR3 is CAWRRDRVPRGSGANVLTF. The CDR3 DNA reads as TGTGCCTGGAGAAGAGACAGGGTCCCACGAGGCTCTGGGGCCAACGTCCTGACTTTC.